What follows are 25 T cell receptor beta chains derived from one specimen sequenced in a study of T cell repertoires in cytomegalovirus infection. MiXCR, applied by TCRdb to the reads, yields one record per CDR3 protein. This repertoire shows 200,000 to 300,000 distinct CDR3 sequences, about an eighth found once; its top ten account for 8.5% to 9%. The sequenced material came from PBMCs. These receptors originate from a human donor in good health (CMV status not recorded). Some clones in this sample may be carry-over from other donors' samples.

The chain uses TRBV12-3 or TRBV12-4 and TRBJ2-4, with a possible D match to TRBD2 (5 bases). V gave up 3 bases and J gave up 1 base, with 19 bases separating them. CDR3 length: 18 amino acids. CDR3 residues: CASSLWVGGLLAKNIQYF. The CDR3 DNA reads as TGTGCCAGCAGTTTGTGGGTCGGAGGTTTGTTGGCCAAAAACATTCAGTACTTC.

Ten or more counts support this clonotype. This chain joins TRBV7-3 and TRBJ2-5; D is perhaps TRBD2 (6 bases). Germline V gene sequence: CDR1 SGHTA, CDR2 FQGTGA. The CDR3 runs 16 residues. The ends were cut back, 3 bases at V and 1 base at J, with 15 bases in the middle. The CDR3 loop reads CASSLNPRTIQETQYF. CDR3 nucleotide sequence: TGTGCCAGCAGCTTGAACCCCCGGACTATCCAAGAGACCCAGTACTTC. Drawing the rest from reference TRBV7-3 and TRBJ2-5, the complete variable domain is GAGVSQTPSNKVTEKGKYVELRCDPISGHTALYWYRQSLGQGPEFLIYFQGTGAADDSGLPNDRFFAVRPEGSVSTLKIQRTERGDSAVYLCASSLNPRTIQETQYFGPGTRLLVL.

This rearrangement joins TRBV4-3 to TRBJ2-1, with D perhaps matching TRBD2 (5 bases). Deletions cut 3 bases from V and 0 bases from J, with 9 bases between. The length of the CDR3 is 15 residues. Germline CDR1 reads LGHNA; CDR2 reads YSLEER. The CDR3 reads CASSQRESSYNEQFF. In DNA form, the CDR3 reads TGCGCCAGCAGCCAGAGGGAAAGCTCCTACAATGAGCAGTTCTTC.

Ten or more counts support this clonotype. V and J are TRBV7-9 and TRBJ1-4, with 7 bases lining up with TRBD1. V lost 4 bases to trimming and J lost 5 bases; unmatched junction nucleotides: 7. The V gene's germline CDR1 is SEHNR and CDR2 FQNEAQ (reference sequence). This CDR3 contains 15 residues. CDR3 residues: CASSSPGQKNEKLFF. CDR3 nucleotides: TGTGCCAGCAGCTCACCGGGACAGAAAAATGAAAAACTGTTTTTT.

About this clonotype itself: A much bigger clone sits one base away, suggesting this may be a read error. This chain joins TRBV29-1 and TRBJ2-1; 9 bases line up with TRBD1. Germline-derived CDR1 and CDR2 are SQVTM and ANQGSEA. Trimming took 8 bases from V and 1 from J; bases not matched to a gene: 3. This CDR3 has 13 amino acids. CDR3 nucleotide sequence: TGCAGCACCGGGACAGGGTCCTACAATGAGCAGTTCTTC. This sequence encodes CSTGTGSYNEQFF.

This clonotype showed up many times. CDR3 sequence (DNA): TGTGCCAGCAGCCTAGCAGGGGCAGAGACCCAGTACTTC. It translates to CASSLAGAETQYF. The rearrangement uses TRBV11-2 and TRBJ2-5, with TRBD1 as a possible D gene (6 bases). CDR3 length: 13 amino acids. Per germline, CDR1 SGHAT and CDR2 FQNNGV. Trimming removed 5 bases at V and 4 bases at J, with 11 bases between.

This clonotype was observed many times. The V and J genes are TRBV7-2 and TRBJ2-7; D perhaps matches TRBD2 (7 bases). V shed 4 bases and J shed 0 bases, with 16 bases lying between them. Germline CDR1 reads SGHTA; CDR2 reads FQGNSA. This CDR3 comprises 16 residues. The CDR3 loop is CASSYSGGGDSYEQYF. As DNA, the CDR3 is TGTGCCAGCAGCTATAGCGGAGGGGGGGACTCCTACGAGCAGTACTTC.

The chain links TRBV29-1 to TRBJ2-7, with D perhaps TRBD2 (5 bases). The V gene's germline CDR1 is SQVTM and CDR2 ANQGSEA. V was clipped by 5 bases and J by 5 bases, with 10 bases between them. The CDR3 spans 11 residues. CDR3: CSVWESDEQYF. The DNA of the CDR3 is TGCAGCGTTTGGGAGTCTGACGAGCAGTACTTC.

This clonotype has more than one count but fewer than ten. The V gene is TRBV5-6, the J gene TRBJ1-2, with TRBD1 as a possible D gene (6 bases). This CDR3 is 13 amino acids long. Germline CDR1 SGHDT, CDR2 YYEEEE. V lost 4 bases to trimming and J lost 8 bases, with 15 bases between them. CDR3 region: CASSAWGPTGYTF. For the CDR3, the DNA is TGTGCCAGCAGCGCGTGGGGGCCCACCGGCTACACCTTC.

V gene TRBV4-1 combines with J gene TRBJ2-1; 8 nucleotides align to TRBD2. The CDR3 loop spans 15 amino acids. The germline gives CDR1 MGHRA, CDR2 YSYEKL. V was pared by 7 bases and J by 8 bases, with 13 bases of the junction left unmatched. For the CDR3, the DNA is TGCGCCAGCACCCCCCGGGGGGGGGGGGCTTATGAGCAGTTCTTC. This encodes CASTPRGGGAYEQFF.

This chain uses TRBV20-1 with TRBJ1-4; no firm D call. The CDR3 length is 10 residues. Looked up from germline, CDR1 is DFQATT and CDR2 is SNEGSKA (reference sequence). The CDR3 region has the DNA TGCAGCATACAACGGGAAAAACTGTTTTTT. Amino acid sequence: CSIQREKLFF.

This clonotype was recorded many times. The V and J genes are TRBV2 and TRBJ1-1; the D is unclear. The CDR3 is made up of 14 amino acids. V lost 3 bases and J 6 bases, leaving 14 bases between the germline ends. CDR1 and CDR2 (germline): SNHLY, FYNNEI. CDR3 amino acids: CASSDRLILAEAFF. The CDR3 region has the DNA TGTGCCAGCAGTGACCGTCTGATTTTGGCTGAAGCTTTCTTT.

This clonotype was seen only a few times. The V call is TRBV20-1, the J call TRBJ1-4, with D unclear. The CDR3 runs 14 residues. With 2 bases removed from V and 3 bases from J, the gap between germline ends came to 10 bases. Germline assignment: CDR1 DFQATT and CDR2 SNEGSKA (reference sequence). The CDR3 DNA reads as TGCAGTGCTAGAAAAGACGGGTCTAATGAAAAACTGTTTTTT. Encoded protein: CSARKDGSNEKLFF.

The chain combines TRBV2 with TRBJ2-1; D gene ambiguous. Germline CDR1 reads SNHLY; CDR2 reads FYNNEI. Trimming stripped 3 bases from V and 10 bases from J, with 10 bases between. The CDR3 extends over 12 amino acids. The CDR3 DNA is TGTGCCAGCAGTGAGGTACTTGAGGAGCAGTTCTTC. Translation: CASSEVLEEQFF.

The rearrangement links TRBV12-3 or TRBV12-4 to TRBJ2-5; 8 bases align to TRBD1. With V trimmed by 8 bases and J by 5 bases, 10 bases remained unmatched. The CDR3 is 14 amino acids. This chain's CDR3 is CASGVTGAVETQYF. The CDR3 DNA is TGTGCCAGCGGGGTGACAGGGGCGGTGGAGACCCAGTACTTC.

In its sample, this clonotype was seen many times. V gene TRBV7-9 combines with J gene TRBJ2-7; perhaps TRBD2 as D (6 bases). Germline assignment: CDR1 SEHNR and CDR2 FQNEAQ (reference sequence). This CDR3 has 14 amino acids. The V and J ends lost 3 bases and 7 bases respectively, with 16 bases between them. In DNA, the CDR3 is TGTGCCAGCAGCTTTAACCGGGACGGGGGAGAGCAGTACTTC. Its protein is CASSFNRDGGEQYF.

Points on this clonotype: This may arise from a read error, as a much more abundant clone is one base away. CDR3 residues: CASSFPEIGTYEQYF. The CDR3 DNA is TGTGCCAGCAGCTTCCCGGAGATTGGAACCTACGAGCAGTACTTC. The gene calls are TRBV7-9 and TRBJ2-7; D gene unclear. V dropped 3 bases and J dropped 2 bases, with 14 bases sitting between them. The CDR3 has 15 residues. From germline, CDR1 is SEHNR and CDR2 FQNEAQ (reference sequence).

There are many counts of this clonotype. The chain couples TRBV6-2 or TRBV6-3 to TRBJ2-7; D tentatively reads TRBD1 or TRBD2 (5 bases each). The CDR3 has 13 residues. Germline-derived CDR1 and CDR2 are MNHEY and SVGEGT. Between the trimmed V and J ends, which lost 9 bases and 3 bases, there was a span of 15 bases. CDR3 sequence (DNA): TGTGCCAGTAGCCGGGACCAACACTACGAGCAGTACTTC. Translated: CASSRDQHYEQYF.

This clonotype was picked up many times. The V and J genes are TRBV2 and TRBJ1-1, with 9 bases lining up with TRBD1. Germline trimming cut 6 bases from V and 2 bases from J; bases unmatched to any gene: 4. Germline V gives CDR1 SNHLY, CDR2 FYNNEI. This CDR3 has 14 amino acids. CDR3 DNA: TGTGCCAGCAGGCCGGACAGGGGCAACACTGAAGCTTTCTTT. Its protein product is CASRPDRGNTEAFF.

This clonotype was counted many times. The genes are TRBV29-1 and TRBJ2-7; D not certain. Germline V gene data show CDR1 as SQVTM and CDR2 as ANQGSEA. Trimming removed 6 bases from V and 1 base from J, with 13 bases in between. This CDR3 has 13 amino acids. The CDR3 DNA sequence: TGCAGCGTCCCGGGCAGGCGTTCCTACGAGCAGTACTTC. Its translation: CSVPGRRSYEQYF.

This clonotype was detected many times. The CDR3 DNA sequence: TGTGCCAGCAGCTTAGCTATCGGGAATCAGCCCCAGCATTTT. Residues: CASSLAIGNQPQHF. This chain links TRBV7-6 with TRBJ1-5; D unclear. There are 14 residues in the CDR3. Germline CDR1 SGHVS, CDR2 FNYEAQ. Trimming stripped 0 bases from V and 4 bases from J, with 7 bases between. Drawing the rest from reference TRBV7-6 and TRBJ1-5, the complete variable domain is GAGVSQSPRYKVTKRGQDVALRCDPISGHVSLYWYRQALGQGPEFLTYFNYEAQQDKSGLPNDRFSAERPEGSISTLTIQRTEQRDSAMYRCASSLAIGNQPQHFGDGTRLSIL.

This clonotype was recorded many times. This chain links TRBV28 with TRBJ2-1; 10 bases line up with TRBD2. The CDR3 runs to 18 residues. The ends lost 7 bases at V and 9 bases at J; junction bases unmatched: 21. CDR1 and CDR2 from the germline V gene are MDHEN and SYDVKM. The CDR3 sequence: CASIPTAGASGRALEQFF. The CDR3 DNA follows: TGTGCCAGCATCCCCACCGCGGGGGCGAGCGGGAGGGCCCTTGAGCAGTTCTTC.

As for this clonotype: A much larger clone lies a single base off, so this may be a read error. No DNA is shown, since the ends of the CDR3 on it are uncertain; the CDR3 is the one TCRdb lists. J is TRBJ1-2 and V is TRBV29-1; TRBD1, the D gene given by the table, was not confirmed from the DNA. Including both end residues, the CDR3 is 16 amino acids long. Germline V gene data show CDR1 as SQVTM and CDR2 as ANQGSEA. The CDR3 is CSVARGAGTANYGHTF.

V usage is TRBV29-1 and J usage is TRBJ2-1; 10 nucleotides line up with TRBD1. The CDR3 is 15 residues long. Losses at the gene ends were 1 base for V and 7 bases for J; bases not matched to a gene: 7. The germline V gene encodes CDR1 SQVTM and CDR2 ANQGSEA. The CDR3, as DNA: TGCAGCGTTGAAGGGGGACAGGGGAGTCGGAATGAGCAGTTCTTC. Amino acids: CSVEGGQGSRNEQFF.

This clonotype appeared many times. The V and J genes are TRBV7-2 and TRBJ1-2; D call uncertain. The germline V gene encodes CDR1 SGHTA and CDR2 FQGNSA. V was pared by 5 bases and J by 2 bases, with 15 bases between. CDR3 length: 15 amino acids. CDR3 bases: TGTGCCAGCAGCCTCGTGAGGGCAGAAAACTATGGCTACACCTTC. It codes for CASSLVRAENYGYTF.